This paragraph covers one TCR beta chain sequence. Its antigen is not known. Germline values: CDR1 MNHEY, CDR2 SVGAGI. The ends lost 4 bases at V and 3 bases at J; junction bases unmatched: 7. The CDR3 length is 15 residues. The data derive from a study of cytomegalovirus exposure and HLA in healthy donors. Points from the study as a whole: In a later analysis, TCR beta V- and J-gene trimming was associated with a missense DCLRE1C variant. The classifier was said to identify cytomegalovirus status with high specificity and sensitivity. Investigators reported approximately 170 TCR beta chains as tied to cytomegalovirus. HLA-A and HLA-B allele assignments for most subjects were reportedly predicted accurately using TCR beta sequences.

In the PCR, 60 Vbeta and 13 Jbeta primers were used. The data were produced by immunoSEQ multiplex PCR, yet TCRdb's version contains in-frame clones alone and is incomplete. The table includes about 62,000 clones, approximately 75% detected once. The chain joins TRBV6-5 to TRBJ1-1; TRBD1 matches 8 bases. The receptor was isolated from a woman aged 25 to 39 in good health and CMV-seronegative. The sequenced sample consisted of PBMCs. The CDR3 loop is CASSFGQGGDTEAFF. DNA of the CDR3: TGTGCCAGCAGTTTTGGACAGGGAGGGGACACTGAAGCTTTCTTT.